In this sample, the clone carrying this T cell receptor beta chain turned up a few times. What it binds is not known. This entry comes from a study of T cells after yellow fever vaccination. Trimming stripped 6 bases from V and 2 bases from J, with 6 bases between. The CDR3 runs to 13 residues. Germline V gene lookup returns CDR1 SGHNT and CDR2 YYREEE (reference sequence). A process of 5'RACE template switching, which added a universal primer site and UMIs, was used to make TCR cDNA. Using its own MiXCR run on the 5' RACE reads, TCRdb lists one record per CDR3 protein. Here the sample spans roughly 520,000 distinct CDR3 sequences, 21% being singletons. Findings and limits, study-wide: FACS-sorted repertoires might harbor abundant contaminating clonotypes from the bulk population. Booster samples showed a return of most primary-vaccination clones (approximately 95% CD4, over 70% CD8). Among all clonotypes, a small share was observed in both CD4 and CD8 compartments.

Sequenced here: PBMCs, sampled roughly 23 days after the first yellow fever vaccination. The sequence was obtained from a man in his late teens or twenties who received the YFV17D yellow fever vaccine. The chain combines TRBV5-4 with TRBJ2-6, with D possibly TRBD1 on 5 matching bases. The CDR3 nucleotides read TGTGCCAGCACCAGGGCTGGGGCCAACGTCCTGACTTTC. The encoded protein is CASTRAGANVLTF.